The TCR beta chain described here comes from a study of cytomegalovirus exposure and HLA in healthy donors. Comments on this clone: Its antigen is not identified.

This CDR3 is 13 amino acids long. V lost 5 bases and J lost 7; bases outside the gene matches: 3. Germline assignment: CDR1 SEHNR and CDR2 FQNEAQ (reference sequence). The PCR employed 60 Vbeta primers together with 13 Jbeta primers. Here immunoSEQ multiplex PCR was the method, and the copy in TCRdb shows in-frame clones only, minus some. The sample has around 180,000 clones, roughly 80% seen once. Whole-study results and caveats: Available immune exposure information was restricted to CMV serostatus only. Reportedly, diagnosis of cytomegalovirus status by the classifier showed high specificity and sensitivity. Previous analysis showed most TCR beta V segments were productive about 87% or about 30% of the time. Researchers catalogued about 150 TCR beta chains as cytomegalovirus-associated.

This clonotype was obtained from a male donor in good health and CMV-seronegative. The material sequenced was PBMCs. This chain links TRBV7-9 with TRBJ2-1, with 9 bases aligning to TRBD2. The CDR3 here is CASSRLAANEQFF. DNA of the CDR3: TGTGCCAGCAGCCGACTAGCGGCTAATGAGCAGTTCTTC.